This T cell receptor (beta chain) was sequenced during a study of T cells in Graves' hyperthyroidism and ophthalmopathy. Across the study: It was at initial diagnosis, before any treatment, that peripheral blood was collected. Study results and caveats: Patients with ophthalmopathy were separated from those with stable hyperthyroidism by a 13 V-J model.

Inclusion characteristics of ophthalmopathy patients comprised a Clinical Activity Score of at least 3, a NOSPECS grade of at least 4, and duration under 3 months. Uncontrolled infection, other autoimmune disease, pregnancy or lactation led to exclusion. RNA transcripts provided the source from which TCR beta CDR3 regions were amplified. When the TCR CDR3 underwent first-round RT-PCR, the HTBI primer set was used. One entry per CDR3 protein results from TCRdb running MiXCR on the multiplex PCR reads. The table shows more than 55,000 distinct CDR3 sequences, with roughly 50% occurring only once. This clonotype was seen a handful of times. Its target is unknown. This TCR derives from a woman aged 55-69 years with Graves' ophthalmopathy. Sequencing was done on a sample of blood.

The CDR3 loop is CASSLKRDEQFF. The CDR3 bases are TGTGCCAGCAGCTTGAAAAGGGATGAGCAGTTCTTC. The gene calls are TRBV13 and TRBJ2-1, with no clear D. The CDR3 extends over 12 amino acids. The germline V and J ends were trimmed by 3 bases and 8 bases, with 8 bases remaining between them. Germline lookup yields CDR1 PRHDT and CDR2 FYEKMQ (reference sequence).